Below are 23 T cell receptor beta chains sequenced from a single sample in a study of spatial heterogeneity in lung cancer. TCRdb called the 5' RACE reads again in MiXCR, with one record for every CDR3 protein. Among more than 45,000 distinct CDR3 sequences listed, around 5.2% were seen once. The time point: sample taken at primary tumor resection. The sequencing here drew on PBMCs, taken at surgery. The receptor set was obtained from a male donor with early-stage non-small cell lung cancer.

This clonotype was recorded at least ten times. The chain combines TRBV18 with TRBJ2-5, with D possibly TRBD2 on 6 matching bases. The V end was cut by 2 bases, the J end by 0 bases, with 7 bases between. The CDR3 runs 14 residues. Germline CDR1 is KGHSH and CDR2 is LQKENI. CDR3 DNA: TGTGCCAGCTCACCAGCGGGAAACCAAGAGACCCAGTACTTC. It is translated as CASSPAGNQETQYF. Full variable domain (outside the CDR3, taken from reference TRBV18 and TRBJ2-5): NAGVMQNPRHLVRRRGQEARLRCSPMKGHSHVYWYRQLPEEGLKFMVYLQKENIIDESGMPKERFSAEFPKEGPSILRIQQVVRGDSAAYFCASSPAGNQETQYFGPGTRLLVL.

This clonotype was recorded at least ten times. The rearrangement joins TRBV27 to TRBJ2-3; the match to TRBD1 covers 10 bases. CDR3 length: 15 residues. Germline V gives CDR1 MNHEY, CDR2 SMNVEV (reference sequence). The V segment lost 3 bases and the J segment 6 bases; nucleotides outside the gene matches: 6. CDR3 coding DNA: TGTGCCAGCAGTTTTACCGGGACAGGGGACGATACGCAGTATTTT. It codes for CASSFTGTGDDTQYF.

This clonotype was detected many times. The J gene is TRBJ2-7, the V gene TRBV10-3; D unresolved. Per the germline V gene, CDR1 is ENHRY and CDR2 is SYGVKD. This CDR3 contains 14 residues. Trimming removed 0 bases at V and 2 bases at J, with 8 bases between. CDR3 sequence (DNA): TGTGCCATCAGTGAGTCGGGCAGCACCTACGAGCAGTACTTC. Amino acid sequence: CAISESGSTYEQYF.

In this sample, this clonotype turned up many times. The V and J genes are TRBV5-1 and TRBJ1-5, with D possibly TRBD1 on 5 matching bases. The CDR3 covers 14 residues. CDR1 and CDR2 from the germline V gene are SGHRS and YFSETQ. V was shortened by 4 bases and J by 2 bases, with 10 bases between the two germline ends. The DNA for the CDR3 is TGCGCCAGCAGCCAGGGCGGTGGCAATCAGCCCCAGCATTTT. Its translation is CASSQGGGNQPQHF. Using reference TRBV5-1 and TRBJ1-5 for the parts outside the CDR3, the full variable domain is KAGVTQTPRYLIKTRGQQVTLSCSPISGHRSVSWYQQTPGQGLQFLFEYFSETQRNKGNFPGRFSGRQFSNSRSEMNVSTLELGDSALYLCASSQGGGNQPQHFGDGTRLSIL.

This clonotype was observed at least ten times. The J gene is TRBJ2-7, the V gene TRBV10-2, with D tentatively TRBD2 (6 bases). V was trimmed by 0 bases and J by 3 bases, leaving 12 bases between them. Germline-derived CDR1 and CDR2 are WSHSY and SAAADI. This CDR3 contains 15 residues. CDR3 loop: CASSESNRGSYEQYF. CDR3 nucleotides: TGCGCCAGCAGTGAGTCGAACCGGGGGAGCTACGAGCAGTACTTC.

In its sample, this clonotype was seen many times. V is TRBV20-1 and J is TRBJ2-1; D is uncertain. CDR3 length: 12 residues. Between the trimmed V and J ends, which lost 3 bases and 9 bases, there was a span of 12 bases. CDR1 DFQATT and CDR2 SNEGSKA come from the germline V gene (reference sequence). CDR3 in DNA: TGCAGTGCTAGTTCAGTGCGTACTGAGCAGTTCTTC. It encodes CSASSVRTEQFF.

At least ten counts were recorded for this clonotype. The chain uses TRBV29-1 and TRBJ2-2, with 9 bases lining up with TRBD1. J lost 9 bases, V lost 7 bases, and 12 bases had no gene match. This CDR3 is 14 amino acids long. Germline-derived CDR1 and CDR2 are SQVTM and ANQGSEA. The CDR3 reads CSGYGTGNGRELFF. CDR3 bases: TGCAGCGGCTACGGGACAGGGAATGGTCGGGAGCTGTTTTTT.

This clonotype was seen many times. The chain recombines TRBV7-2 with TRBJ2-7, with D possibly TRBD2 on 7 matching bases. Trimming took off 5 bases at V and 5 bases at J, with 13 bases between the two ends. CDR1 and CDR2 from the germline V gene are SGHTA and FQGNSA. The CDR3 covers 13 residues. Here the CDR3 reads CASSLLGGHEQYF. The CDR3 DNA sequence: TGTGCCAGCAGCCTGCTCGGGGGGCACGAGCAGTACTTC.

This CDR3 is CASSTLENTQYF. The DNA of the CDR3 is TGTGCCAGCAGCACGTTAGAAAATACGCAGTATTTT. The rearrangement uses TRBV7-9 and TRBJ2-3; no clear D. Germline V CDR1 and CDR2: SEHNR, FQNEAQ (reference sequence). V shed 5 bases and J shed 7 bases, with 10 bases lying between them. The CDR3 totals 12 residues.

In its sample, this clonotype was seen many times. The rearrangement joins TRBV4-1 to TRBJ1-3, with D possibly matching TRBD1 (5 bases). V was clipped by 0 bases and J by 0 bases, with 12 bases between them. The CDR3 extends over 17 amino acids. From germline, CDR1 is MGHRA and CDR2 YSYEKL. Written as DNA, the CDR3 is TGCGCCAGCAGCCAAGATCCGGACATTTCCTCTGGAAACACCATATATTTT. Translated, it gives CASSQDPDISSGNTIYF.

This clonotype was counted ten times or more. The chain couples TRBV20-1 to TRBJ2-7, with TRBD1 identical over 9 bases. With 6 bases clipped from V and 1 base from J, the junction kept 10 bases outside the gene matches. The CDR3 length is 15 residues. The germline V gene encodes CDR1 DFQATT and CDR2 SNEGSKA (reference sequence). The CDR3: CSATPRDRASYEQYF. CDR3 DNA: TGCAGTGCCACCCCCCGGGACAGGGCGTCCTACGAGCAGTACTTC.

This clonotype was observed at least ten times. This sequence joins TRBV20-1 and TRBJ2-5; a possible D gene is TRBD1 (6 bases). This CDR3 region has 16 residues. V was clipped by 5 bases and J by 2 bases, with 21 bases between them. The germline CDR1 and CDR2 sequences are DFQATT and SNEGSKA (reference sequence). The CDR3 DNA sequence: TGCAGTGCTGGAACCTGGACAGCGTCGCAACAAGAGACCCAGTACTTC. Protein product: CSAGTWTASQQETQYF.

This clonotype was counted only a few times. The chain is built from TRBV20-1 and TRBJ2-1, with 9 bases lining up with TRBD2. Germline V lookup: CDR1 DFQATT, CDR2 SNEGSKA (reference sequence). CDR3 length equals 17 residues. V lost 0 bases, J lost 3 bases, and 9 bases stayed unmatched. The DNA for the CDR3 is TGCAGTGCTAGAGACGCCGGGACTAGCAGGGTCTACAATGAGCAGTTCTTC. Translated: CSARDAGTSRVYNEQFF.

The V gene is TRBV7-2, the J gene TRBJ2-5, with D perhaps TRBD2 (6 bases). CDR1 and CDR2 from the germline V gene are SGHTA and FQGNSA. The CDR3 loop spans 12 amino acids. V was clipped by 3 bases and J by 13 bases, with 15 bases between them. Here the CDR3 DNA reads TGTGCCAGCAGCTTTCGTAGCGGCTACCGGTACTTC. It specifies CASSFRSGYRYF.

The CDR3 coding sequence is TGTGCCAGCAGCCCGAGGACAGGGAGGTTCGCAGATACGCAGTATTTT. It specifies CASSPRTGRFADTQYF. The rearrangement joins TRBV6-2 or TRBV6-3 to TRBJ2-3, with TRBD1 matching over 8 bases. The CDR3 has 16 residues. Germline V lookup: CDR1 MNHEY, CDR2 SVGEGT. Trimming at V came to 6 bases and at J to 4 bases, leaving 12 bases not matched to a gene.

Many counts were recorded for this clonotype. This rearrangement joins TRBV3-1 to TRBJ2-2; no clear D gene. The germline gives CDR1 LGHDT, CDR2 YNNKEL (reference sequence). Trimming took 3 bases from V and 5 from J, leaving 19 bases between them. The CDR3 contains 17 residues. CDR3: CASSHPGSLRITGELFF. DNA of the CDR3: TGTGCCAGCAGCCATCCGGGCTCCTTAAGAATTACCGGGGAGCTGTTTTTT.

To note about this clonotype: Since a much larger clone is just one base distant, this may be a read error. V gene TRBV5-5 combines with J gene TRBJ1-3; D is undetermined. Germline V lookup: CDR1 SGHKS, CDR2 YYEKEE (reference sequence). V lost 4 bases, J lost 5 bases, and 16 bases lay in between. The CDR3 spans 15 residues. In DNA, the CDR3 is TGTGCCAGCAGCCCTAGCGGCAGGTCTAGAAACACCATATATTTT. Translating gives CASSPSGRSRNTIYF.

This clonotype was counted at least ten times. The V and J genes are TRBV5-1 and TRBJ2-1; D possibly uses TRBD1 or TRBD2 (5 bases each). The CDR3 spans 13 residues. Germline V lookup: CDR1 SGHRS, CDR2 YFSETQ. Trimming left V 8 bases short and J 7 bases short, with 16 bases between. The CDR3 DNA is TGCGCCAGTTTCGGGACCCCAGGGAATGAGCAGTTCTTC. It encodes CASFGTPGNEQFF.

This chain connects TRBV4-3 to TRBJ2-1, with 10 bases lining up with TRBD2. V shed 4 bases and J 4 bases; nucleotides not matched to a gene: 10. The germline CDR1 and CDR2 sequences are LGHNA and YSLEER. The CDR3 is 17 amino acids. CDR3: CASSLQMSGRAYNEQFF. The CDR3, as DNA: TGCGCCAGCAGCCTTCAAATGAGCGGGAGGGCGTACAATGAGCAGTTCTTC.

This clonotype was seen ten or more times. The V gene is TRBV5-1, the J gene TRBJ2-3; 8 positions match TRBD1. CDR1 SGHRS and CDR2 YFSETQ come from the germline V gene. Trimming at V came to 3 bases and at J to 4 bases, leaving 10 bases not matched to a gene. The length of the CDR3 is 16 residues. The CDR3 spells CASSSLAGTGADTQYF. The CDR3 region has the DNA TGCGCCAGCAGCTCCCTAGCAGGGACAGGAGCAGATACGCAGTATTTT.

This clonotype was counted at least ten times. This sequence joins TRBV5-1 and TRBJ2-5, with TRBD1 identical over 9 bases. This CDR3 spans 15 amino acids. Germline CDR1 and CDR2: SGHRS and YFSETQ. With V trimmed by 5 bases and J by 1 base, 6 bases remained unmatched. This CDR3 is CASRRTGASQETQYF. CDR3 nucleotide sequence: TGCGCCAGCAGGAGGACAGGGGCCAGCCAAGAGACCCAGTACTTC. The complete variable domain, with remaining parts taken from reference TRBV5-1 and TRBJ2-5, reads KAGVTQTPRYLIKTRGQQVTLSCSPISGHRSVSWYQQTPGQGLQFLFEYFSETQRNKGNFPGRFSGRQFSNSRSEMNVSTLELGDSALYLCASRRTGASQETQYFGPGTRLLVL.

This clonotype has at least ten counts. The genes are TRBV18 and TRBJ1-5, with unresolved D. Trimming stripped 3 bases from V and 4 bases from J, with 19 bases between. Germline V gene lookup returns CDR1 KGHSH and CDR2 LQKENI. This CDR3 is 17 amino acids long. The CDR3 protein is CASSPRGSGNSNQPQHF. The CDR3 bases are TGTGCCAGCTCACCTAGAGGGTCTGGGAACTCTAATCAGCCCCAGCATTTT.

The CDR3 sequence is CASSPWDLSRGYTF. CDR3 nucleotide sequence: TGTGCCAGCAGCCCCTGGGACCTATCTCGTGGCTACACCTTC. This chain connects TRBV7-9 to TRBJ1-2, with D possibly TRBD1 on 5 matching bases. The germline V and J ends were trimmed by 5 bases and 7 bases, with 17 bases remaining between them. This CDR3 spans 14 amino acids. Germline-derived CDR1 and CDR2 are SEHNR and FQNEAQ (reference sequence).